The rows below give T cell receptor beta chains drawn from one sample of a study of OX40 agonist ivuxolimab in advanced cancers. The protocol was immunoSEQ multiplex PCR, while the TCRdb copy is restricted to in-frame clones and leaves out a portion. The repertoire includes 25,000 to 35,000 clones, about 86% of them detected once, and approximately 33% sits in the top ten. This sample comprised CD4+ or CD8+ T cells sorted from blood, obtained in a trial of the OX40 agonist ivuxolimab. The receptors derive from an adult with an advanced solid tumor such as melanoma, head and neck, liver or kidney cancer. Both conserved end residues are trimmed from each CDR3.

J	V	CDR3
TRBJ2-3	TRBV2	ASLSGTGTDTQY
TRBJ2-7	TRBV7-2	ASSLFPFDRGRHKQY
TRBJ2-1	TRBV21-1	ASSKGDGDCSPEQF
TRBJ2-7	TRBV4-1	ASSQPTGYEQY
.	TRBV28	ASRPGVLINEQY
TRBJ2-7	TRBV10-3	AISLLRDGSYEQY
TRBJ1-5	TRBV15	ATSSPGGGNQPQH
TRBJ1-1	TRBV6-5	ASSYRLNTEAF
TRBJ2-2	TRBV29-1	SVDGFLAGELF
TRBJ2-2	TRBV28	ASSLAGTSSAGELF
TRBJ2-7	TRBV27	ASSFSSGEGYEQY
TRBJ1-2	TRBV11-2	ASSGTSSYGYT
TRBJ2-1	TRBV10-3	AISGLAGDNIEQF
TRBJ1-5	TRBV19	ASSIAYTNQPQH
TRBJ2-1	TRBV19	ASSWTDESYNEQF